This T cell receptor beta chain emerged from a study of tumor-infiltrating lymphocytes in glioblastoma multiforme. General observations from the study: The TCR and somatic mutation analysis included just one glioblastoma patient. No surface-marker sorting into functional T cell subtypes was done. RNA-based TCR sequencing may distort clone frequencies, since cells carry unequal TCR transcript numbers.

Germline V gene sequence: CDR1 MRHNA, CDR2 SNTAGT. Deletions cut 7 bases from V and 2 bases from J, with 16 bases between. This CDR3 has 15 residues. This clonotype was counted a few times. Antigen specificity is unknown. No conserved phenylalanine or tryptophan ends this CDR3, so it is likely a read error. TCRB libraries came from RNA via three nested multiplex PCR rounds. No unique molecular identifiers were described for these TCRB libraries. One entry per CDR3 protein results from TCRdb running MiXCR on the multiplex PCR reads. The data hold over 10,000 distinct CDR3 sequences, with approximately 72% observed a single time.

The chain combines TRBV6-4 with TRBJ2-3; TRBD2 might be the D (7 bases). Sequenced material: brain tumor tissue. The sequence came from a male donor with glioblastoma. CDR3 sequence reads: CASNASRGATDTQYS. For the CDR3, the DNA is TGTGCCAGCAATGCTTCCCGGGGGGCCACAGATACGCAGTATTCT.